This T cell receptor (beta chain) is drawn from a study of early T cells in non-severe SARS-CoV-2 infection. As for the study in general: Alpha and beta chains were unpaired, from unsorted whole-blood bulk RNA.

Overall study results and limits: Using VDJdb, the matching emphasized anti-spike CD8 responses while missing private and CD4 specificities.

About this clonotype itself: The antigen remains unidentified.

The CDR3 length is 18 residues. V shed 3 bases, J shed 7 bases, and the junction held 13 bases outside the gene matches. Germline V lookup: CDR1 MNHNS, CDR2 SASEGT. Tagging with unique molecular identifiers was applied to individual cDNA molecules. One entry per CDR3 protein results from TCRdb running MiXCR on the 5' RACE reads. The table has about 37,000 distinct CDR3 sequences, more than 4.5% seen once. This clonotype originated in an adult who was a healthcare worker with PCR-confirmed SARS-CoV-2 infection or an uninfected control (not recorded which). Sequencing used whole blood, obtained at baseline. The chain links TRBV6-1 to TRBJ2-1, with 12 bases lining up with TRBD2. The CDR3 here is CASSEASGRGLVRNEQFF. The CDR3 DNA sequence: TGTGCCAGCAGTGAGGCTAGCGGGAGGGGTTTGGTGAGGAATGAGCAGTTCTTC.